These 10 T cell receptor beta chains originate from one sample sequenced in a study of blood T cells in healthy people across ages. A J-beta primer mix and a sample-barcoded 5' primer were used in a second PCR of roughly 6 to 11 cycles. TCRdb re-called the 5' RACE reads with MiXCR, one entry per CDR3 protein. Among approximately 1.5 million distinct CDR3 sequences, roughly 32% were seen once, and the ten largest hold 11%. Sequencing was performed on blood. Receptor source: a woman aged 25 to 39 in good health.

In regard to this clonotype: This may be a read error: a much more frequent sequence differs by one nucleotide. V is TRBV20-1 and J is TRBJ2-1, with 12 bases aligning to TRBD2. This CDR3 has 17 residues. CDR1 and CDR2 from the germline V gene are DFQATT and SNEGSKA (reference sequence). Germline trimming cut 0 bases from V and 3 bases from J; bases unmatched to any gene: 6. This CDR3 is CSARDPTSGGIYNEQFF. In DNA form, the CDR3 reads TGCAGTGCTAGAGACCCAACTAGCGGGGGGATCTACAATGAGCAGTTCTTC.

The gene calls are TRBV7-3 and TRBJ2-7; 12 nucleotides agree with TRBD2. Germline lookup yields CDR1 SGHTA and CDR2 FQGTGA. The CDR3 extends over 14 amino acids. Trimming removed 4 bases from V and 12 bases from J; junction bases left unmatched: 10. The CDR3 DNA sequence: TGTGCCAGCAGCTCCCCGATAACTAGCGGGAGGCTGTACTTC. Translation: CASSSPITSGRLYF.

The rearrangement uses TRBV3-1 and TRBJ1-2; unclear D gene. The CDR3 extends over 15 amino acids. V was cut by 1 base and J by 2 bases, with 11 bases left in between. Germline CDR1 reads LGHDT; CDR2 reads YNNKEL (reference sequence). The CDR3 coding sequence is TGTGCCAGCAGCCAAGTTCGCAGGAAGAACTATGGCTACACCTTC. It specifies CASSQVRRKNYGYTF.

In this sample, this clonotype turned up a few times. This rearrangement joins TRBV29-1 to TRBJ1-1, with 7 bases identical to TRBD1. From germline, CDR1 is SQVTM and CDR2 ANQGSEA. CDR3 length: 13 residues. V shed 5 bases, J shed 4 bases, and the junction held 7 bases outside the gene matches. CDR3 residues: CSVFSGGGTEAFF. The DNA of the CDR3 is TGCAGCGTTTTTTCAGGGGGTGGCACTGAAGCTTTCTTT.

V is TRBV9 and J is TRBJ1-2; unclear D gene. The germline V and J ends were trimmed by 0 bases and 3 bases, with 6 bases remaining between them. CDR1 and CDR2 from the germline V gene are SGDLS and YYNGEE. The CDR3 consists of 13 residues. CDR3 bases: TGTGCCAGCAGCGTAGAAACAGACTATGGCTACACCTTC. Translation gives CASSVETDYGYTF.

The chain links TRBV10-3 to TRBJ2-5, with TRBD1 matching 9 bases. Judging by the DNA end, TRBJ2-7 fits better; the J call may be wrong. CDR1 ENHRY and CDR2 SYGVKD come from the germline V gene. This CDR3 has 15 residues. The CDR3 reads CAISEAGTGNYEQYF. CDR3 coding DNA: TGTGCCATCAGTGAGGCCGGGACAGGGAATTACGAGCAGTACTTC.

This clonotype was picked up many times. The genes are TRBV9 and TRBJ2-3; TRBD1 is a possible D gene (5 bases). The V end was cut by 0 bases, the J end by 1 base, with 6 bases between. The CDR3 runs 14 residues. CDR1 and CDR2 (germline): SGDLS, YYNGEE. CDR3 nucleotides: TGTGCCAGCAGCGTAGGCAGGGGCACAGATACGCAGTATTTT. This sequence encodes CASSVGRGTDTQYF.

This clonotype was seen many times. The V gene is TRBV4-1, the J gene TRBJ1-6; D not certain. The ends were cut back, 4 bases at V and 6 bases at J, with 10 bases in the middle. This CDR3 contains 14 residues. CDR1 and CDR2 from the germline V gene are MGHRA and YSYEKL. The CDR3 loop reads CASSLGPGNSPLHF. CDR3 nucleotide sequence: TGCGCCAGCAGCCTAGGACCGGGTAATTCACCCCTCCACTTT.

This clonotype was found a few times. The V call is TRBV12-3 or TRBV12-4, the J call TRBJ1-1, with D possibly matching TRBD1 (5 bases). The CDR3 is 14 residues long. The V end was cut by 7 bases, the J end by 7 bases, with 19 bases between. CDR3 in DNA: TGTGCCAGCACCCCGGACTTGGGGGTAGATGAAGCTTTCTTT. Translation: CASTPDLGVDEAFF.

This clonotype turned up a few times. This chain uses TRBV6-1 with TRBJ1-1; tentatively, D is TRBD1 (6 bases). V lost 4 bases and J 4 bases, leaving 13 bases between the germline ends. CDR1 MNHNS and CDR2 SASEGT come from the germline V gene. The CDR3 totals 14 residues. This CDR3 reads CASSGGGGGTEAFF. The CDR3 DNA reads TGTGCCAGCAGTGGAGGAGGGGGGGGCACTGAAGCTTTCTTT.